This TCR beta chain was identified in a study of cytomegalovirus exposure and HLA in healthy donors. The CDR3 spans 14 residues. The germline V gene has CDR1 MDHEN and CDR2 SYDVKM. The V end lost 10 bases, the J end lost 0 bases, and 12 bases lay between the germline ends. Study-wide results and limits: The study designated over 150 TCR beta chains cytomegalovirus-associated. Per published accounts, TCR beta sequences correctly predicted the HLA-A and HLA-B alleles of most subjects. CMV antigen specificity of three CMV-associated chains was confirmed in vitro. By a later analysis, the bulk of CMV-associated TCR beta chains appeared HLA-restricted.

Primers for the PCR totalled 60 Vbeta and 13 Jbeta. TCRdb keeps only in-frame clones here, not all; method: immunoSEQ multiplex PCR. Of roughly 150,000 clones in the sample, roughly 80% were seen once. Note on this clone: Its antigen is currently unknown.

The genes are TRBV28 and TRBJ1-4, with D uncertain. Sequenced material: PBMCs. This sequence was found in a young man in good health and CMV-seropositive. The CDR3 DNA reads as TGTGCCACCCGAGGAGACGCAACTAATGAAAAACTGTTTTTT. This encodes CATRGDATNEKLFF. Full variable domain (rest looked up from reference TRBV28 and TRBJ1-4): DVKVTQSSRYLVKRTGEKVFLECVQDMDHENMFWYRQDPGLGLRLIYFSYDVKMKEKGDIPEGYSVSREKKERFSLILESASTNQTSMYLCATRGDATNEKLFFGSGTQLSVL.